This entry describes one TCR beta chain. No antigen is known for it. This entry is derived from a study of graft-versus-host responses after intestinal transplantation. Across the study: Transplants given to recipients were multivisceral, liver-intestinal, or isolated intestinal. Induction with anti-thymocyte globulin, then tacrolimus and steroids for about 3 years, was given to all recipients.

Measured with immunoSEQ multiplex PCR; TCRdb has only the in-frame clones, and not every one. Counted here are some 45,000 clones, over 75% occurring once; the ten biggest clones make up around 4.3%. The germline CDR1 and CDR2 sequences are SGHTA and FQGTGA. V lost 2 bases, J lost 5 bases, and 22 bases lay in between. This CDR3 has 18 residues. Overall study findings and caveats: GvH clones appeared in recipient marrow, some first in ileum or blood. Where graft-donor T cell macrochimerism was present, patients had high graft-versus-host to host-versus-graft clonal ratios in allografts.

Sequenced here: PBMCs, sampled 524 days after transplant. This receptor was identified in a human patient who received an intestinal transplant, so some T cells may come from the graft donor. This chain uses TRBV7-3 with TRBJ2-1, with a weak D call TRBD1 (5 bases). The CDR3 loop is CASSLQGSWGRPNNEQFF. In DNA, the CDR3 is TGTGCCAGCAGCTTACAAGGTTCCTGGGGCAGGCCAAACAATGAGCAGTTCTTC.